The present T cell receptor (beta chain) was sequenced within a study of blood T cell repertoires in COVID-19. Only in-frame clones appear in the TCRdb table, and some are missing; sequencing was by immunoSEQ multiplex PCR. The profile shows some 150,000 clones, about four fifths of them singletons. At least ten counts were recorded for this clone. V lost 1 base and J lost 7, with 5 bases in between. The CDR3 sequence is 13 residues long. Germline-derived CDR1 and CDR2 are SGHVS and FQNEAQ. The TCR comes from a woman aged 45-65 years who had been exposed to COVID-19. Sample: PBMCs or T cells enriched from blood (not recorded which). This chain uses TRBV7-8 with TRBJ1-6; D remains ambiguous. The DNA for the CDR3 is TGTGCCAGCAGCTTAGACGGGAATTCACCCCTCCACTTT. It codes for CASSLDGNSPLHF.